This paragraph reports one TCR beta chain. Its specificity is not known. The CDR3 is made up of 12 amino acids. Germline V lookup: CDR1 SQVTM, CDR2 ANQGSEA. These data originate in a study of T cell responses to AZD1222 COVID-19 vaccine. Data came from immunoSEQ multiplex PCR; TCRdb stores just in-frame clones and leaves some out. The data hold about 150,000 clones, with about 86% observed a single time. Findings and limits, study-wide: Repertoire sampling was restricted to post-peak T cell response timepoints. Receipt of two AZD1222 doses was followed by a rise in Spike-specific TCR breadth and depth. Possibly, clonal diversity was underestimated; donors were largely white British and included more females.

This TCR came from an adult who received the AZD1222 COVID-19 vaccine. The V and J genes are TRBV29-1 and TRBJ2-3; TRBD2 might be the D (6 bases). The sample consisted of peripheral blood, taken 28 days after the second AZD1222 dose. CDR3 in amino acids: CVTGGNTDTQYF. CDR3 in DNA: TGCGTCACTGGGGGGAACACAGATACGCAGTATTTT.